A single sample is the source of the 29 T cell receptor beta chains below, sequenced in a study of lymphopenia after photon versus proton radiotherapy. Sequencing was performed with immunoSEQ multiplex PCR; in TCRdb, only in-frame clones are kept and a portion is missing. Counted here are about 49,000 clones, about 83% occurring once; the ten biggest clones make up 29%. The material sequenced was peripheral blood, taken from a patient treated with photon-based radiotherapy. The receptors derive from a man aged 50-60 years with gastric cancer.

CDR3 sequence (DNA): TGTGCCAGCAGCGAGGGGTCCACCTCAGAGAACAATGAGCAGTTCTTC. It specifies CASSEGSTSENNEQFF. The V gene is TRBV9, the J gene TRBJ2-1; D may be TRBD1 (5 bases). Germline CDR1 reads SGDLS; CDR2 reads YYNGEE. The germline V and J ends were trimmed by 3 bases and 5 bases, with 18 bases remaining between them. CDR3 length: 16 amino acids.

V usage is TRBV27 and J usage is TRBJ2-2; possible D gene TRBD2, 6 bases. Germline CDR1 reads MNHEY; CDR2 reads SMNVEV (reference sequence). V lost 7 bases and J lost 7, with 10 bases in between. The CDR3 spans 12 residues. The CDR3 nucleotides read TGTGCCAGCATGGGAGGAAACGGGGAGCTGTTTTTT. It yields the protein CASMGGNGELFF.

V and J are TRBV7-2 and TRBJ2-7; 9 nucleotides align to TRBD1. The V and J ends lost 0 bases and 7 bases, in that order; junction bases with no gene match: 4. From germline, CDR1 is SGHTA and CDR2 FQGNSA. This CDR3 is 14 amino acids long. CDR3 sequence (DNA): TGTGCCAGCAGCTTAGCAGGGACAGGGAAAGAGCAGTACTTC. This translates into CASSLAGTGKEQYF.

V usage is TRBV27 and J usage is TRBJ2-5; D remains unclear. Per the germline V gene, CDR1 is MNHEY and CDR2 is SMNVEV (reference sequence). V lost 0 bases, J lost 4 bases, and 6 bases lay in between. This CDR3 region has 13 residues. The CDR3 is CASSLSHRETQYF. The CDR3 nucleotides read TGTGCCAGCAGTTTATCCCATCGAGAGACCCAGTACTTC.

The chain combines TRBV7-2 with TRBJ1-3, with D possibly matching TRBD1 (6 bases). Germline V gives CDR1 SGHTA, CDR2 FQGNSA. Trimming left V 0 bases short and J 6 bases short, with 12 bases between. The CDR3 runs to 15 residues. The CDR3 DNA reads TGTGCCAGCAGCTTAGCTTGGACAGACTTAAACACCATATATTTT. It encodes CASSLAWTDLNTIYF.

This clone is a singleton in its sample. This chain joins TRBV4-1 and TRBJ2-7; D gene unclear. Germline CDR1 is MGHRA and CDR2 is YSYEKL. The CDR3 is 16 amino acids. Trimming stripped 0 bases from V and 7 bases from J, with 19 bases between. The CDR3 DNA is TGCGCCAGCAGCCAAGAACCCATGGACGGCGGTTGGGAGCAGTACTTC. Translated: CASSQEPMDGGWEQYF.

This chain joins TRBV5-6 and TRBJ2-7, with D perhaps TRBD2 (5 bases). V lost 0 bases, J lost 7 bases, and 14 bases lay in between. The CDR3 covers 14 residues. The V gene's germline CDR1 is SGHDT and CDR2 YYEEEE. This CDR3 is CASSLELDGGEQYF. CDR3 nucleotide sequence: TGTGCCAGCAGCTTGGAGTTGGATGGAGGAGAGCAGTACTTC.

The chain uses TRBV5-6 and TRBJ2-7; D is possibly TRBD2 (5 bases). V lost 2 bases, J lost 3 bases, and 9 bases lay in between. The CDR3 is made up of 13 amino acids. Per germline, CDR1 SGHDT and CDR2 YYEEEE. CDR3 in amino acids: CASSFTGNYEQYF. CDR3 bases: TGTGCCAGCAGCTTTACCGGGAACTACGAGCAGTACTTC.

A single count supports this clone. The chain combines TRBV2 with TRBJ1-2; possible D gene TRBD1, 5 bases. The CDR3 loop spans 12 amino acids. CDR1 and CDR2 (germline): SNHLY, FYNNEI. V lost 8 bases and J 4 bases, leaving 11 bases between the germline ends. The CDR3 here is CASLGDVYGYTF. In nucleotides, the CDR3 is TGTGCCAGCTTGGGGGACGTCTATGGCTACACCTTC.

This CDR3 reads CASSLVGREAYEQFF. In nucleotides, the CDR3 is TGTGCCAGCAGCTTGGTTGGGCGGGAGGCGTATGAGCAGTTCTTC. V is TRBV5-5 and J is TRBJ2-1; 8 nucleotides align to TRBD2. J gave up 8 bases and V 0 bases, and 7 bases lay outside the gene matches. The CDR3 sequence is 15 residues long. Germline lookup yields CDR1 SGHKS and CDR2 YYEKEE (reference sequence). The full variable domain, its missing parts supplied by reference TRBV5-5 and TRBJ2-1, is DAGVTQSPTHLIKTRGQQVTLRCSPISGHKSVSWYQQVLGQGPQFIFQYYEKEERGRGNFPDRFSARQFPNYSSELNVNALLLGDSALYLCASSLVGREAYEQFFGPGTRLTVL.

V and J are TRBV6-5 and TRBJ2-7, with unresolved D. Looked up from germline, CDR1 is MNHEY and CDR2 is SVGAGI. This CDR3 comprises 14 residues. V was trimmed by 0 bases and J by 2 bases, leaving 8 bases between them. The CDR3 coding sequence is TGTGCCAGCAGTTACTCGTGGCAGACCTACGAGCAGTACTTC. Amino acid sequence: CASSYSWQTYEQYF.

The chain links TRBV6-5 to TRBJ2-3; 7 bases are shared with TRBD1. The CDR3 runs 16 residues. The V segment lost 0 bases and the J segment 3 bases; nucleotides outside the gene matches: 6. Germline V gene sequence: CDR1 MNHEY, CDR2 SVGAGI. In DNA, the CDR3 is TGTGCCAGCAGTTACTCGGCAGGGGGTCTGACAGATACGCAGTATTTT. Translated: CASSYSAGGLTDTQYF.

The genes are TRBV6-1 and TRBJ2-3; no definite D call. Per the germline V gene, CDR1 is MNHNS and CDR2 is SASEGT. CDR3 length equals 14 residues. Trimming stripped 7 bases from V and 0 bases from J, with 11 bases between. The CDR3 region is CASIRYGSTDTQYF. In DNA form, the CDR3 reads TGTGCCAGCATTAGGTATGGTAGCACAGATACGCAGTATTTT.

The chain links TRBV27 to TRBJ2-7; possibly TRBD2 for D (6 bases). Germline V gene lookup returns CDR1 MNHEY and CDR2 SMNVEV (reference sequence). V shed 7 bases and J shed 5 bases, with 18 bases lying between them. CDR3 size: 14 residues. The CDR3 spells CASTPTGWGDEQYF. DNA for the CDR3: TGTGCCAGCACTCCGACCGGGTGGGGGGACGAGCAGTACTTC.

The V gene is TRBV7-9, the J gene TRBJ2-7; 7 nucleotides align to TRBD2. V shed 5 bases and J 0 bases; nucleotides not matched to a gene: 4. CDR3 size: 14 residues. CDR1 SEHNR and CDR2 FQNEAQ come from the germline V gene (reference sequence). The CDR3 DNA sequence: TGTGCCAGCAGCCCTAGCGGTTACTCCTACGAGCAGTACTTC. It encodes CASSPSGYSYEQYF.

The gene calls are TRBV7-9 and TRBJ2-7, with 11 positions matching TRBD2. V gave up 5 bases and J gave up 4 bases; unmatched junction bases: 7. In germline, CDR1 is SEHNR, CDR2 FQNEAQ (reference sequence). CDR3 length equals 15 residues. The CDR3 here is CASSHGASGRYEQYF. The DNA for the CDR3 is TGTGCCAGCAGCCACGGGGCTAGCGGGAGGTACGAGCAGTACTTC.

As regards this clone: At one end the junction does not follow the germline gene, possibly because of a read error. The chain joins TRBV5-4 to TRBJ2-7, with D possibly being TRBD2 (6 bases). Germline V gene sequence: CDR1 SGHNT, CDR2 YYREEE (reference sequence). This CDR3 comprises 13 residues. CDR3 region: CASSAGSSYVQYF. The CDR3, as DNA: TGTGCCAGCAGCGCGGGGTCCTCCTACGTGCAGTACTTC.

The V call is TRBV27, the J call TRBJ2-7; 7 nucleotides line up with TRBD1. With V trimmed by 5 bases and J by 1 base, 14 bases remained unmatched. CDR3 length: 17 amino acids. CDR1 is MNHEY, CDR2 SMNVEV, per germline (reference sequence). As DNA, the CDR3 is TGTGCCAGCAGTCCCCAGGCGACAGGGACAATTTCCTACGAGCAGTACTTC. Translation: CASSPQATGTISYEQYF.

V usage is TRBV11-3 and J usage is TRBJ2-1; TRBD2 agrees at 9 bases. The CDR3 totals 15 residues. Unmatched junction bases numbered 7, after V lost 0 bases and J lost 10 bases. Germline CDR1 SGHNT, CDR2 YENEEA. The CDR3 reads CASSLEGGLAGEQFF. DNA for the CDR3: TGTGCCAGCAGCTTAGAGGGCGGGCTAGCGGGGGAGCAGTTCTTC.

This clone was seen a few times. The chain links TRBV7-2 to TRBJ2-7, with 7 nucleotides matching TRBD2. The CDR3 has 13 amino acids. In germline, CDR1 is SGHTA, CDR2 FQGNSA. V shed 7 bases, J shed 6 bases, and the junction held 9 bases outside the gene matches. CDR3 loop: CASTLLAPGEQYF. The CDR3 nucleotides read TGTGCCAGCACCCTACTAGCGCCCGGCGAGCAGTACTTC.

V usage is TRBV10-2 and J usage is TRBJ2-1; tentative D call: TRBD1 (6 bases). The V end was cut by 7 bases, the J end by 7 bases, with 17 bases between. This CDR3 has 14 residues. In germline, CDR1 is WSHSY, CDR2 SAAADI. This CDR3 reads CASKGVESANEQFF. CDR3 coding DNA: TGCGCCAGCAAGGGGGTAGAAAGTGCGAATGAGCAGTTCTTC.

This clone showed up just a few times. J is TRBJ1-4 and V is TRBV7-9; D is ambiguous. V gave up 5 bases and J gave up 1 base, with 8 bases separating them. The CDR3 loop spans 14 amino acids. Germline V gene lookup returns CDR1 SEHNR and CDR2 FQNEAQ (reference sequence). CDR3 coding DNA: TGTGCCAGCAGCCTAGGGCGAACTAATGAAAAACTGTTTTTT. It is translated as CASSLGRTNEKLFF.

The rearrangement joins TRBV19 to TRBJ2-6, with D uncertain. With 7 bases removed from V and 2 bases from J, the gap between germline ends came to 9 bases. Per the germline V gene, CDR1 is LNHDA and CDR2 is SQIVND (reference sequence). The CDR3 is made up of 14 amino acids. The CDR3 DNA reads as TGTGCCAGTAAATGGGCGGCTGGGGCCAACGTCCTGACTTTC. The encoded protein is CASKWAAGANVLTF.

The V and J genes are TRBV7-2 and TRBJ1-5; D is unclear. V was pared by 3 bases and J by 3 bases, with 9 bases between. The CDR3 has 14 residues. Germline CDR1 reads SGHTA; CDR2 reads FQGNSA. As DNA, the CDR3 is TGTGCCAGCAGCTTCTCCGGAAACAATCAGCCCCAGCATTTT. This translates into CASSFSGNNQPQHF. Supplemented by reference TRBV7-2 and TRBJ1-5, the full variable domain reads GAGVSQSPSNKVTEKGKDVELRCDPISGHTALYWYRQSLGQGLEFLIYFQGNSAPDKSGLPSDRFSAERTGGSVSTLTIQRTQQEDSAVYLCASSFSGNNQPQHFGDGTRLSIL.

The chain carries TRBV27 and TRBJ2-1, with 9 bases identical to TRBD2. Trimming took 4 bases from V and 3 from J; bases not matched to a gene: 4. The CDR3 length is 15 residues. Germline V gene lookup returns CDR1 MNHEY and CDR2 SMNVEV (reference sequence). For the CDR3, the DNA is TGTGCCAGCAGTTCCCAGACTAGCGGCTACAATGAGCAGTTCTTC. As protein: CASSSQTSGYNEQFF.

V usage is TRBV11-2 and J usage is TRBJ2-1, with 7 bases identical to TRBD2. Losses at the gene ends were 3 bases for V and 6 bases for J; bases not matched to a gene: 5. The CDR3 has 14 residues. Germline assignment: CDR1 SGHAT and CDR2 FQNNGV. DNA of the CDR3: TGTGCCAGCAGCTTTTCAGCGGGACTCAATGAGCAGTTCTTC. Residues: CASSFSAGLNEQFF.

This chain joins TRBV19 and TRBJ1-1; TRBD1 aligns across 7 bases. V gave up 8 bases and J gave up 3 bases; unmatched junction bases: 6. Germline CDR1 reads LNHDA; CDR2 reads SQIVND (reference sequence). The CDR3 is 13 amino acids. CDR3 nucleotide sequence: TGTGCCAGTCGTTCTACAGGGGACACTGAAGCTTTCTTT. This encodes CASRSTGDTEAFF.

The chain combines TRBV11-2 with TRBJ2-7; 9 bases align to TRBD1. CDR1 is SGHAT and CDR2 is FQNNGV in the germline V gene. The V gene end was trimmed by 1 base and the J gene end by 1 base; junction bases not matched to a gene: 2. This CDR3 comprises 15 residues. The CDR3, as DNA: TGTGCCAGCAGCTTAGTGGACAGGGGTTCCTACGAGCAGTACTTC. Translating it yields CASSLVDRGSYEQYF.

This clone was observed a single time. The V call is TRBV7-6, the J call TRBJ2-3, with D perhaps matching TRBD1 or TRBD2 (5 bases each). The germline CDR1 and CDR2 sequences are SGHVS and FNYEAQ. The germline V and J ends were trimmed by 0 bases and 4 bases, with 11 bases remaining between them. This CDR3 has 15 residues. The CDR3 DNA follows: TGTGCCAGCAGCTTAGCTTTGGGGGTCCCAGATACGCAGTATTTT. Translated: CASSLALGVPDTQYF.